This T cell receptor (beta chain) was identified in a study of cytomegalovirus exposure and HLA in healthy donors. The table lists this clone with a count of one. Germline trimming cut 3 bases from V and 2 bases from J; bases unmatched to any gene: 9. Germline CDR1 LGHNA, CDR2 YSLEER. The CDR3 covers 16 residues. The PCR employed 60 Vbeta primers together with 13 Jbeta primers. Clones were sequenced by immunoSEQ multiplex PCR, and TCRdb holds only the in-frame ones, with some missing. The table includes a few hundred thousand clones, about 75% detected once. This receptor was obtained from a man between 18 and 29 years old in good health and CMV-seronegative. The chain carries TRBV4-3 and TRBJ2-5; 7 bases align to TRBD2. The specimen sequenced was PBMCs. The CDR3 sequence is CASSQTREAIQETQYF. CDR3 DNA sequence: TGCGCCAGCAGCCAGACCCGGGAGGCTATACAAGAGACCCAGTACTTC.